This passage covers 28 T cell receptor beta chains from one sample sequenced in a study of T cell repertoires in cytomegalovirus infection. MiXCR, run by TCRdb on the reads, gives a single entry per CDR3 protein. Of 740,000 or so distinct CDR3 sequences detected, 35% to 45% appear once; the ten largest clones hold 2.5% to 3.5%. The sequencing sample was made of PBMCs. The receptors stem from a human donor in good health (CMV status not recorded). Some clones in this sample may be carry-over from other donors' samples.

At least ten counts were recorded for this clonotype. The rearrangement links TRBV11-1 to TRBJ2-1, with 7 positions matching TRBD1. V lost 5 bases to trimming and J lost 4 bases; unmatched junction nucleotides: 11. Germline values: CDR1 SGHAT, CDR2 FQDESV (reference sequence). CDR3 length equals 16 residues. The CDR3 sequence: CASSHHPKGAYNEQFF. The DNA for the CDR3 is TGTGCCAGCAGCCATCACCCTAAGGGGGCGTACAATGAGCAGTTCTTC.

This clonotype was observed a few times. The J gene is TRBJ1-5, the V gene TRBV7-8; the match to TRBD1 covers 8 bases. V lost 1 base to trimming and J lost 6 bases; unmatched junction nucleotides: 14. Per the germline V gene, CDR1 is SGHVS and CDR2 is FQNEAQ. The CDR3 has 18 residues. The CDR3 loop is CASSLGSRSRTGPQPQHF. The CDR3 region has the DNA TGTGCCAGCAGCTTAGGGTCCCGGTCCCGGACAGGGCCTCAGCCCCAGCATTTT.

V usage is TRBV28 and J usage is TRBJ2-7; 7 nucleotides line up with TRBD1. Trimming cost V 5 bases and J 6 bases; bases outside gene matches: 19. Germline V lookup: CDR1 MDHEN, CDR2 SYDVKM. CDR3 length: 17 amino acids. The DNA of the CDR3 is TGTGCCAGCAGTGCTTTAGGCCAGACAGGGATCACAAGCGAGCAGTACTTC. It codes for CASSALGQTGITSEQYF.

In its sample, this clonotype was seen a few times. The gene calls are TRBV4-1 and TRBJ1-1; D unclear. V dropped 8 bases and J dropped 3 bases, with 16 bases sitting between them. The CDR3 is 14 residues long. Germline V lookup: CDR1 MGHRA, CDR2 YSYEKL. The CDR3 sequence is CASSSEGLDTEAFF. The CDR3 DNA reads TGCGCCAGCTCCTCGGAGGGTCTGGACACTGAAGCTTTCTTT.

Worth noting for this clonotype: A much more abundant neighbour one base away suggests this may be a read error. This chain uses TRBV7-2 with TRBJ1-3; TRBD1 might be the D (5 bases). The germline CDR1 and CDR2 sequences are SGHTA and FQGNSA. The CDR3 spans 16 residues. The CDR3 is CARSLGAPNTGNTIYF. The CDR3 region has the DNA TGTGCCCGCAGCTTAGGGGCCCCCAACACTGGAAACACCATATATTTT.

The V and J genes are TRBV29-1 and TRBJ1-1; 9 positions match TRBD1. Germline V gene lookup returns CDR1 SQVTM and CDR2 ANQGSEA. This CDR3 comprises 12 residues. After removal of 6 bases from V and 6 bases from J, the junction contained 5 bases not matched to a gene. The CDR3 DNA reads TGCAGCGTCCGGACAGGGGTCGCTGAAGCTTTCTTT. It specifies CSVRTGVAEAFF. Combining the CDR3 with reference TRBV29-1 and TRBJ1-1 gives the whole variable domain SAVISQKPSRDICQRGTSLTIQCQVDSQVTMMFWYRQQPGQSLTLIATANQGSEATYESGFVIDKFPISRPNLTFSTLTVSNMSPEDSSIYLCSVRTGVAEAFFGQGTRLTVV.

The chain employs TRBV7-2 and TRBJ2-1, with 13 bases lining up with TRBD2. Germline V gives CDR1 SGHTA, CDR2 FQGNSA. The CDR3 runs 16 residues. V was clipped by 1 base and J by 8 bases; unmatched bases: 5. The CDR3 region has the DNA TGTGCCAGCAGCTTAGGGACTAGCGGGAGTGGATATGAGCAGTTCTTC. This translates into CASSLGTSGSGYEQFF.

The V and J genes are TRBV12-3 or TRBV12-4 and TRBJ1-4; D might be TRBD1 (5 bases). The CDR3 sequence is 13 residues long. V lost 6 bases to trimming and J lost 13 bases, with 18 bases between them. The CDR3 DNA is TGTGCCAGCAGCGAAATGCCCCAGGGAAGACTGTTTTTT. Translated: CASSEMPQGRLFF.

A remark on this clonotype: Possible read error: a much larger clone is one base away. CDR3 nucleotides: TGTGCCAGCAGCGTTTTGGGTGGAAACACCATAGATTTT. This encodes CASSVLGGNTIDF. This rearrangement joins TRBV7-4 to TRBJ1-3; D ambiguous. This CDR3 contains 13 residues. The germline V gene has CDR1 SGHVT and CDR2 SQSDAQ.

This clonotype turned up a few times. The chain couples TRBV11-3 to TRBJ2-2, with D unresolved. The CDR3 contains 16 residues. V was trimmed by 2 bases and J by 2 bases, leaving 12 bases between them. The germline V gene encodes CDR1 SGHNT and CDR2 YENEEA. In nucleotides, the CDR3 is TGTGCCAGCAGCTTAACGGCACCAGCTAACACCGGGGAGCTGTTTTTT. Translation gives CASSLTAPANTGELFF.

V usage is TRBV18 and J usage is TRBJ2-7; tentative D call: TRBD1 (6 bases). The length of the CDR3 is 15 residues. Trimming cost V 0 bases and J 3 bases, with 12 bases left between them. Germline V gives CDR1 KGHSH, CDR2 LQKENI. Here the CDR3 reads CASSPPQGRDYEQYF. CDR3 coding DNA: TGTGCCAGCTCACCACCCCAGGGGCGCGACTACGAGCAGTACTTC.

This clonotype was detected only once. The germline gene is not matched at one end of the junction; a read error may be the cause. The chain joins TRBV20-1 to TRBJ1-2; TRBD1 matches at 7 bases. The CDR3 has 13 amino acids. CDR1 is DFQATT, CDR2 SNEGSKA, per germline (reference sequence). This CDR3 is CSSRQQGNYGYTF. The CDR3 region has the DNA TGCAGTTCTAGACAACAGGGGAACTATGGCTACACCTTC.

The genes are TRBV19 and TRBJ2-3; 12 nucleotides line up with TRBD2. V dropped 3 bases and J dropped 4; count of bases not matched to a gene: 5. The CDR3 length is 16 residues. Germline CDR1 reads LNHDA; CDR2 reads SQIVND (reference sequence). CDR3 nucleotide sequence: TGTGCCAGTAGTATCGGACTAGCGGGGAGCTCAGATACGCAGTATTTT. This translates into CASSIGLAGSSDTQYF.

This clonotype has just a few counts. The chain recombines TRBV29-1 with TRBJ1-1; D not resolved. The CDR3 loop spans 11 amino acids. V lost 4 bases and J 0 bases, leaving 3 bases between the germline ends. Germline assignment: CDR1 SQVTM and CDR2 ANQGSEA. CDR3 in DNA: TGCAGCGTTGGATTGAACACTGAAGCTTTCTTT. Translated, it gives CSVGLNTEAFF.

The CDR3, as DNA: TGCGCCAGCAGCTTGTGGACAGGGCCCTCCTACGAGCAGTACTTC. Translating it yields CASSLWTGPSYEQYF. This sequence joins TRBV5-1 and TRBJ2-7, with 8 bases identical to TRBD1. Germline trimming cut 1 base from V and 0 bases from J; bases unmatched to any gene: 3. Germline assignment: CDR1 SGHRS and CDR2 YFSETQ. The CDR3 covers 15 residues.

The rearrangement joins TRBV5-4 to TRBJ2-1; the match to TRBD2 covers 8 bases. Germline lookup yields CDR1 SGHNT and CDR2 YYREEE (reference sequence). Unmatched junction bases numbered 8, after V lost 3 bases and J lost 0 bases. The CDR3 totals 17 residues. In DNA, the CDR3 is TGTGCCAGCAGCTCCGGGGTGGCGGGAGGCTCCTACAATGAGCAGTTCTTC. Amino acids: CASSSGVAGGSYNEQFF.

The chain employs TRBV7-9 and TRBJ2-4; D might be TRBD1 or TRBD2, each matching 5 bases. CDR1 is SEHNR and CDR2 is FQNEAQ in the germline V gene (reference sequence). The CDR3 spans 15 residues. V lost 5 bases and J lost 10, with 21 bases in between. The CDR3 loop is CASSPPTGTVLIQYF. The CDR3 bases are TGTGCCAGCAGCCCCCCCACCGGGACGGTGTTAATTCAGTACTTC.

This clonotype was observed many times. This chain links TRBV7-6 with TRBJ2-7; the match to TRBD1 covers 8 bases. V lost 2 bases and J lost 1; bases outside the gene matches: 4. Germline CDR1 is SGHVS and CDR2 is FNYEAQ. The CDR3 is 15 amino acids. As DNA, the CDR3 is TGTGCCAGCAGCTTACACAGGGGGTCTTCCTACGAGCAGTACTTC. Translation: CASSLHRGSSYEQYF.

This clonotype was found a few times. The J gene is TRBJ2-5, the V gene TRBV27, with 7 bases aligning to TRBD1. The germline gives CDR1 MNHEY, CDR2 SMNVEV (reference sequence). There are 14 residues in the CDR3. V trimming: 5 bases; J trimming: 5 bases; junction bases outside the gene matches: 8. The CDR3 spells CASSTPGGRETQYF. In DNA form, the CDR3 reads TGTGCCAGCAGTACTCCAGGGGGTCGGGAGACCCAGTACTTC.

In its sample, this clonotype was seen a few times. This may stem from a read error, because a much larger clone lies one nucleotide away. The chain uses TRBV7-4 and TRBJ2-7; D is uncertain. V gave up 0 bases and J gave up 3 bases, with 6 bases separating them. Germline assignment: CDR1 SGHVT and CDR2 SQSDAQ. The CDR3 is 13 amino acids. CDR3 coding DNA: TGTGCCAGCAGCTTAGCGCGGCACTACGAGCAGTACTTC. This encodes CASSLARHYEQYF.

This clonotype was seen many times. The CDR3 reads CASSSGGGSYEQYF. CDR3 nucleotide sequence: TGTGCCAGTAGTAGCGGCGGTGGCTCCTACGAGCAGTACTTC. The chain is built from TRBV19 and TRBJ2-7; D uncertain. This CDR3 contains 14 residues. The germline CDR1 and CDR2 sequences are LNHDA and SQIVND (reference sequence). Between the trimmed V and J ends, which lost 4 bases and 0 bases, there was a span of 10 bases.

This clonotype turned up a few times. This sequence joins TRBV6-2 or TRBV6-3 and TRBJ2-3, with a possible D match to TRBD2 (5 bases). V shed 3 bases and J shed 0 bases, with 10 bases lying between them. The CDR3 loop spans 15 amino acids. Germline values: CDR1 MNHEY, CDR2 SVGEGT. In DNA, the CDR3 is TGTGCCAGCAGTTATTGGACTGCTAGCACAGATACGCAGTATTTT. As protein: CASSYWTASTDTQYF.

Concerning this clonotype: The junction departs from the called germline gene at one end, perhaps through a read error. The rearrangement uses TRBV4-1 and TRBJ1-5, with D hard to call. Germline CDR1 is MGHRA and CDR2 is YSYEKL. The CDR3 is 15 residues long. In DNA, the CDR3 is TGTGCCAGCAGCCAAGATTATGGGGTGATGACTATGTGGCATTTT. Translated: CASSQDYGVMTMWHF.

The J gene is TRBJ2-1, the V gene TRBV11-2; TRBD2 matches at 15 bases. Germline CDR1 and CDR2: SGHAT and FQNNGV. With 4 bases clipped from V and 2 bases from J, the junction kept 9 bases outside the gene matches. The CDR3 sequence is 19 residues long. The DNA of the CDR3 is TGTGCCAGCAGCTCCACCGGGACTAGCGGGGGGAGGCCCTACAATGAGCAGTTCTTC. Encoded protein: CASSSTGTSGGRPYNEQFF. Using reference TRBV11-2 and TRBJ2-1 for the parts outside the CDR3, the full variable domain is EAGVAQSPRYKIIEKRQSVAFWCNPISGHATLYWYQQILGQGPKLLIQFQNNGVVDDSQLPKDRFSAERLKGVDSTLKIQPAKLEDSAVYLCASSSTGTSGGRPYNEQFFGPGTRLTVL.

Worth noting for this clonotype: A clone one base away is much larger, so this may be a read error. The chain couples TRBV7-2 to TRBJ2-7; D remains unclear. Per the germline V gene, CDR1 is SGHTA and CDR2 is FQGNSA. There are 12 residues in the CDR3. CDR3 sequence reads: CASSSNSYEQHF. The CDR3 DNA reads as TGTGCCAGCAGCTCTAACTCCTACGAGCAGCACTTC.

The CDR3 DNA follows: TGTGCCAGCAGCTTAGTTATGGGACTAGGCTCCAATGAGCAGTTCTTC. Its protein product is CASSLVMGLGSNEQFF. The chain is built from TRBV11-2 and TRBJ2-1, with 8 bases identical to TRBD2. J gave up 6 bases and V 1 base, and 8 bases lay outside the gene matches. The CDR3 extends over 16 amino acids. Germline V gene sequence: CDR1 SGHAT, CDR2 FQNNGV.

The table lists this clonotype with a few counts. The rearrangement joins TRBV6-1 to TRBJ2-1; possibly TRBD1 for D (5 bases). Looked up from germline, CDR1 is MNHNS and CDR2 is SASEGT. The CDR3 length is 16 residues. The V end was cut by 8 bases, the J end by 6 bases, with 23 bases between. The CDR3 spells CASGFQGTLITNEQFF. The CDR3 nucleotides are TGTGCCAGCGGCTTTCAGGGTACCCTAATAACCAATGAGCAGTTCTTC.

This clonotype was seen only a few times. J is TRBJ2-5 and V is TRBV15; 9 bases are shared with TRBD1. With 3 bases clipped from V and 5 bases from J, the junction kept 4 bases outside the gene matches. The CDR3 has 14 residues. CDR1 LNHNV and CDR2 YYDKDF come from the germline V gene (reference sequence). For the CDR3, the DNA is TGTGCCACCAGCAGGGACAGGGGAGGTGAGACCCAGTACTTC. Translating it yields CATSRDRGGETQYF.